This T cell receptor beta chain was sequenced for a study of identical twins. Study observations and caveats: Invariant T cells like MAIT and iNKT could partly confound the zero-insertion analyses. Twin-shared out-of-frame alpha sequences were enriched for low generation probability. The abundant beta clonotypes from cord blood had fewer insertions, and memory repertoires had none of this.

Carrying unique molecular identifiers, the cDNA also gained a universal primer site through template switching. TCRdb passed the 5' RACE reads through MiXCR, listing each CDR3 protein once. The sample holds 450,000 to 500,000 distinct CDR3 sequences; roughly an eighth are singletons and the top ten take approximately 0.9%. As regards this clonotype: Its target is not known.

These data are also associated with another study on yellow fever vaccine responses in identical twins.

This receptor was obtained from a young woman in good health. The sequencing input was CD4+ T cells sorted from blood.

The CDR3 reads CSVGVGGLNTEAFF. Here the CDR3 DNA reads TGCAGCGTTGGCGTGGGTGGGTTGAACACTGAAGCTTTCTTT. The J gene is TRBJ1-1, the V gene TRBV29-1; D gene ambiguous. Trimming left V 4 bases short and J 0 bases short, with 12 bases between. CDR1 and CDR2 (germline): SQVTM, ANQGSEA. The CDR3 extends over 14 amino acids.